This TCR beta chain came from a study of a mutant IDH1 vaccine in newly diagnosed glioma. Study-level information: Standard pretreatment was either radiotherapy, temozolomide, or, for most, radiochemotherapy with temozolomide.

The sample's time point: baseline, week 1 (first vaccination visit). Stated treatment: pre-vaccination baseline after standard-of-care therapy. Patients carried new grade 3 or 4 IDH1-mutant astrocytomas lacking nuclear ATRX. The ends were cut back, 6 bases at V and 1 base at J, with 10 bases in the middle. The CDR3 contains 13 residues. Germline V gives CDR1 MNHEY, CDR2 SVGAGI. The protocol was immunoSEQ multiplex PCR, while the TCRdb copy is restricted to in-frame clones and leaves out a portion. The sample lists tens of thousands of clones; approximately 80% were seen once. Sample: PBMCs, taken from a glioma patient treated with radiotherapy, temozolomide or both. The receptor comes from a man between 40 and 49 years old with glioma. Some clones in this sample may be carry-over from other donors' samples. The gene calls are TRBV6-5 and TRBJ2-7, with D perhaps matching TRBD1 (7 bases). CDR3 nucleotide sequence: TGTGCCAGCAGGGCGGGACAGTCCTACGAGCAGTACTTC. This codes for CASRAGQSYEQYF.